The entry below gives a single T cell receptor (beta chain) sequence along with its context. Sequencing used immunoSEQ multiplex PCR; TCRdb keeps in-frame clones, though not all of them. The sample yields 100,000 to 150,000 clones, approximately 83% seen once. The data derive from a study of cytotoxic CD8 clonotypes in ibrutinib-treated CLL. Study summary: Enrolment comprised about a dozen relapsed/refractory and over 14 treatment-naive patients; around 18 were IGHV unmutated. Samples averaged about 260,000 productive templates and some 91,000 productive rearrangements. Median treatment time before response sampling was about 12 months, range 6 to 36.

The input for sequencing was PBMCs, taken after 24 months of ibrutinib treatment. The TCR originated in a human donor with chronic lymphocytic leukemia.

The CDR3 region has the DNA TGTGCCAGCAGCTCCCGGGGTTCACCCCTCCACTTT. Encoded protein: CASSSRGSPLHF. The J gene is TRBJ1-6, the V gene TRBV11-2; D not certain. CDR3 length: 12 residues. The germline V and J ends were trimmed by 4 bases and 9 bases, with 7 bases remaining between them. Germline loops: CDR1 SGHAT, CDR2 FQNNGV. Together with reference TRBV11-2 and TRBJ1-6, the CDR3 gives the full variable domain: EAGVAQSPRYKIIEKRQSVAFWCNPISGHATLYWYQQILGQGPKLLIQFQNNGVVDDSQLPKDRFSAERLKGVDSTLKIQPAKLEDSAVYLCASSSRGSPLHFGNGTRLTVT.